This T cell receptor beta chain was profiled in a study of early T cells in non-severe SARS-CoV-2 infection. Study at large: Investigators sequenced bulk RNA drawn from unsorted whole blood, and chains remained unpaired.

Overall study findings and caveats: Clonotype matching in VDJdb favored anti-spike CD8 responses and did not capture private and CD4 specificities.

This clonotype was seen at least ten times. Its antigen is still unknown. Germline V gene data show CDR1 as DFQATT and CDR2 as SNEGSKA (reference sequence). Trimming left V 2 bases short and J 6 bases short, with 13 bases between. The CDR3 length is 13 residues. The protocol attached unique molecular identifiers to individual cDNA molecules. TCRdb used MiXCR to reprocess the 5' RACE reads, holding one entry per CDR3 protein. Of 64,000 or so distinct CDR3 sequences in the sample, approximately 10% were seen once. The receptor was isolated from an adult who was a healthcare worker with PCR-confirmed SARS-CoV-2 infection or an uninfected control (not recorded which). The V and J genes are TRBV20-1 and TRBJ1-2, with a possible D match to TRBD1 (6 bases). The source was whole blood, collected at baseline. The CDR3 loop is CSARSPTGDGYTF. CDR3 DNA: TGCAGTGCTAGAAGCCCGACAGGTGATGGCTACACCTTC.